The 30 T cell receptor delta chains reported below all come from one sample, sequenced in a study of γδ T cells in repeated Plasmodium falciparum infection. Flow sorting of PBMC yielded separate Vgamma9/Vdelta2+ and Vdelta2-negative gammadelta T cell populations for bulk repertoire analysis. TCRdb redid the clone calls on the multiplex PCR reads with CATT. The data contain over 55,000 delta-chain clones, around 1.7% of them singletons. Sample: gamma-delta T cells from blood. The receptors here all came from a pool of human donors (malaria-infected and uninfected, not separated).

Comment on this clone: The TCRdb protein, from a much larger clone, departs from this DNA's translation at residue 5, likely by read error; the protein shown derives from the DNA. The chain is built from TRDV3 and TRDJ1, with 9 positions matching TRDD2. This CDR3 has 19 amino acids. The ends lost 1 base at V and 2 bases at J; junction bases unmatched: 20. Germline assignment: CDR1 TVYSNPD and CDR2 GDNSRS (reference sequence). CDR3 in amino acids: CAFTWGAFLQAGATDKLIF. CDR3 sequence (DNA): TGTGCCTTTACTTGGGGGGCCTTCCTACAAGCCGGTGCGACCGATAAACTCATCTTT.

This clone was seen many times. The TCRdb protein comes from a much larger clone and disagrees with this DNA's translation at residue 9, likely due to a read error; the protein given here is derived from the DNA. CDR3 loop: CALGEPYPSLYWGIRDKLIF. CDR3 coding DNA: TGTGCTCTTGGGGAACCCTACCCAAGCCTCTACTGGGGGATACGAGATAAACTCATCTTT. V gene TRDV1 combines with J gene TRDJ1; TRDD3 agrees at 13 bases. CDR3 length: 20 residues. CDR1 TSWWSYY and CDR2 QGS come from the germline V gene. V dropped 1 base and J dropped 5; count of bases not matched to a gene: 16.

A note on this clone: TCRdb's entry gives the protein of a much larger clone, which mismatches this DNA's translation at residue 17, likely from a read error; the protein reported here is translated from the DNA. For the CDR3, the DNA is TGTGCTCTTGGGGAACTGACTCCGCCTTCCTACCGGTGGGGACCCCAGATTACGGATAAACTCATCTTT. Protein: CALGELTPPSYRWGPQITDKLIF. This chain connects TRDV1 to TRDJ1, with 9 nucleotides matching TRDD2. The germline V gene encodes CDR1 TSWWSYY and CDR2 QGS. The CDR3 length is 23 residues. The V segment lost 0 bases and the J segment 5 bases; nucleotides outside the gene matches: 28.

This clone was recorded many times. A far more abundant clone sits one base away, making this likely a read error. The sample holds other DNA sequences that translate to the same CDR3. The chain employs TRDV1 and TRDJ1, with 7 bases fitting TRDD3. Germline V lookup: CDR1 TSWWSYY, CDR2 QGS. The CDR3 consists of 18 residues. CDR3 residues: CALGELTGSGYGADKLIF. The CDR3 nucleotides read TGCGCTCTTGGGGAACTAACGGGTTCAGGATACGGAGCCGATAAACTCATCTTT.

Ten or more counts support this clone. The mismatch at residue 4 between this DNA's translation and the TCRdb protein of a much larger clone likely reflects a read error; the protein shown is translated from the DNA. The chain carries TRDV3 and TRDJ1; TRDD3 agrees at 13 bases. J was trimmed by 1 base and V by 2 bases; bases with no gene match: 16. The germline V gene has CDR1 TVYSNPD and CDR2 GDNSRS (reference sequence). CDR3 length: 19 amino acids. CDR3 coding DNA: TGTGCCTTTGTGCCTTCCTACGGAACTGGGGGATACGTCACCGATAAACTCATCTTT. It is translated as CAFVPSYGTGGYVTDKLIF.

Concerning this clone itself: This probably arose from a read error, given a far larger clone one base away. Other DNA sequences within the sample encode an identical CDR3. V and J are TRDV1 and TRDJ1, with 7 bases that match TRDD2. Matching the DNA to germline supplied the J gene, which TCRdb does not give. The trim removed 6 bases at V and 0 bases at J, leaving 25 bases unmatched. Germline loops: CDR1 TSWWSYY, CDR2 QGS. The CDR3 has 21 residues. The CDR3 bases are TGTGCTCTTGGCAGGGCGCTTCCTATCGTGCTGCTGCCTTTGTACACCGATAAACTCATCTTT. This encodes CALGRALPIVLLPLYTDKLIF.

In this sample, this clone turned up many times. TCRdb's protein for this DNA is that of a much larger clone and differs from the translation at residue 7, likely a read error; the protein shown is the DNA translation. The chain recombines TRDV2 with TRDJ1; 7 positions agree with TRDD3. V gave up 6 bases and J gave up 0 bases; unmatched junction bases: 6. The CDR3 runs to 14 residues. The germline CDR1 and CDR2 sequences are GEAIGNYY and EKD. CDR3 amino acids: CACLGAAYTDKLIF. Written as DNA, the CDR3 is TGTGCCTGTCTGGGGGCCGCGTACACCGATAAACTCATCTTT.

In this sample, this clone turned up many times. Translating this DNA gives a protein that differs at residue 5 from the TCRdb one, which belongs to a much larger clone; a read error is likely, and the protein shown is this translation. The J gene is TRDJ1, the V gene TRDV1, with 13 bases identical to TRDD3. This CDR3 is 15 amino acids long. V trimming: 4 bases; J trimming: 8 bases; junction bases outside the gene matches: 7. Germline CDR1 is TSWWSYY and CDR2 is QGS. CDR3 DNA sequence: TGTGCTCTTGGGGTCTGCACTGGGGGATACGAGAAACTCATCTTT. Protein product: CALGVCTGGYEKLIF.

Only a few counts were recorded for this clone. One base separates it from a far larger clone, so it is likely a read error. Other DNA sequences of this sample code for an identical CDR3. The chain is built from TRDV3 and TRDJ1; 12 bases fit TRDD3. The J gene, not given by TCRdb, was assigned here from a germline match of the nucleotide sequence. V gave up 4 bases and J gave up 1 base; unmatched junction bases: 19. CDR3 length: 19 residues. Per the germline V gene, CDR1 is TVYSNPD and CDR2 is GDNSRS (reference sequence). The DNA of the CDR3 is TGTGCCTCCCCTACGTTCTCTGGGGGATACGCGTCGGCCACCGATAAACTCATCTTT. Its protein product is CASPTFSGGYASATDKLIF.

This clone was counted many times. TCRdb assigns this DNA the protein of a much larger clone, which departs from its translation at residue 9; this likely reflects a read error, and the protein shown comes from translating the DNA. Here the CDR3 reads CALGDPLPARGYGPDKLIF. The CDR3 bases are TGTGCTCTTGGGGACCCCCTTCCTGCTAGGGGATACGGACCCGATAAACTCATCTTT. This chain links TRDV1 with TRDJ1, with TRDD3 matching 9 bases. There are 19 residues in the CDR3. V lost 3 bases and J lost 3; bases outside the gene matches: 17. CDR1 is TSWWSYY, CDR2 QGS, per germline.

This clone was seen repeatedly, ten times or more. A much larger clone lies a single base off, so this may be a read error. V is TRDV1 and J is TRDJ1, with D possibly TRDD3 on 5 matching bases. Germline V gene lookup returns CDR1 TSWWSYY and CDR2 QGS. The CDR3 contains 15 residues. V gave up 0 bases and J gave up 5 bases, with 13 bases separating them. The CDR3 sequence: CALGELSSWGDKLIF. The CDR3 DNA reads TGTGCTCTTGGGGAACTGTCTTCGTGGGGTGATAAACTCATCTTT.

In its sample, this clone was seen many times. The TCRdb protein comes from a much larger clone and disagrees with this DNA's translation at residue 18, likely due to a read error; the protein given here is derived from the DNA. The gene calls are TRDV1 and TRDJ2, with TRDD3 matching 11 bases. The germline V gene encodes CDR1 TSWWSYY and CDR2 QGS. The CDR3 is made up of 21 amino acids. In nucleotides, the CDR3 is TGTGCTCTTGGGTTTTCCTACCTGCAAGACCTGGGGGATACTCGGGCAGCACGACTCTTCTTT. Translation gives CALGFSYLQDLGDTRAARLFF.

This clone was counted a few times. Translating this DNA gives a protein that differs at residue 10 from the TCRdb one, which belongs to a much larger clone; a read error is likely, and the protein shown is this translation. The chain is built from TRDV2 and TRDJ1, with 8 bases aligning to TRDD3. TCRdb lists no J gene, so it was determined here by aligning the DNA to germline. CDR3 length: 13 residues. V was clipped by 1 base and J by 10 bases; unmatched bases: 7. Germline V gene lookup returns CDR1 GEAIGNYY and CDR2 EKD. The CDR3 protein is CACDTLGGSRLIF. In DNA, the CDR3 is TGTGCCTGTGACACACTGGGGGGTAGTAGACTCATCTTT.

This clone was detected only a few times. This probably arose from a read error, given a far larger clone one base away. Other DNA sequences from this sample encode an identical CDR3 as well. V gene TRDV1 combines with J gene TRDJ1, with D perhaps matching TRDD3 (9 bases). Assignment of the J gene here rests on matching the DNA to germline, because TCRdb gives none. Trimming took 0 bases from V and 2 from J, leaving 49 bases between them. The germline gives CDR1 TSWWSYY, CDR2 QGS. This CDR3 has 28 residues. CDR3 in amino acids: CALGELGGRVFFRASYELGDFRTDKLIF. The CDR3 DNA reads TGTGCTCTTGGGGAACTAGGGGGTCGGGTCTTCTTTCGGGCTTCCTACGAGCTGGGGGATTTTCGTACCGATAAACTCATCTTT.

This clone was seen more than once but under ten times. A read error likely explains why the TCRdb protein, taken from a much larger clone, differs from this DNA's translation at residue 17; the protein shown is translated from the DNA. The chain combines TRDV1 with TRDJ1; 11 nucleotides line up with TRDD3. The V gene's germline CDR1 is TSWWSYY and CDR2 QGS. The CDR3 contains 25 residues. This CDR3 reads CALGEQSIRYPIVGDTYRYTDKLTF. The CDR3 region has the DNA TGTGCTCTTGGGGAACAAAGTATCAGGTACCCCATTGTGGGGGATACGTACAGGTACACCGATAAACTCACCTTT.

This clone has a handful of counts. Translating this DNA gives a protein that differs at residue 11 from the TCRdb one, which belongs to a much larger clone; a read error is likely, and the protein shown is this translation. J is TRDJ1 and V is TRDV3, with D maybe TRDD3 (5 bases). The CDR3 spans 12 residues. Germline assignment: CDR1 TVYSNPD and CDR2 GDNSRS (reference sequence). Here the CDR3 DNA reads TGTGCCTTTATGGGATGTCTCGATAAACTCACCTTT. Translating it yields CAFMGCLDKLTF.

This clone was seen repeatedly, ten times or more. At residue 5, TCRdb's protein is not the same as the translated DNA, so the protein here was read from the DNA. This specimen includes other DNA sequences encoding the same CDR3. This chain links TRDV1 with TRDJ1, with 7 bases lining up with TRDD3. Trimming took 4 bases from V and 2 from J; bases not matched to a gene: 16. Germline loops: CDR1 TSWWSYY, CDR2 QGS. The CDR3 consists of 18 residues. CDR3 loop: CALGGYPGISNYTDKLIF. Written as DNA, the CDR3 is TGTGCTCTTGGGGGGTACCCGGGGATATCCAATTATACCGATAAACTCATCTTT.

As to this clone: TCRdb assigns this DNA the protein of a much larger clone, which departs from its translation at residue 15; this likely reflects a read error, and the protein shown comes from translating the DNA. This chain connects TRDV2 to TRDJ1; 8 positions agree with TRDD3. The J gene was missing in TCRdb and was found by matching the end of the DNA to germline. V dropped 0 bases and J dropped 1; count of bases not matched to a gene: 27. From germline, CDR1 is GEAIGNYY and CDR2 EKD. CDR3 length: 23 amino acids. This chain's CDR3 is CACDTGGFLLGDARERPTDKLIF. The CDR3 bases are TGTGCCTGTGACACCGGGGGCTTTTTGCTGGGGGACGCCAGGGAAAGACCCACCGATAAACTCATCTTT.

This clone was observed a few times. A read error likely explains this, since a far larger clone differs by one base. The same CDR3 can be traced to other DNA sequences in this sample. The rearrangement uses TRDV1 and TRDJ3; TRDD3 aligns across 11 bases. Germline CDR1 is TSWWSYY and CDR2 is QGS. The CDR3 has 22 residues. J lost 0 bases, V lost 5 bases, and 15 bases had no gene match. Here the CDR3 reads CALGRTWGIRVSSSWDTRQMFF. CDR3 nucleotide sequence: TGTGCTCTTGGGCGAACGTGGGGGATACGTGTTTCGAGCTCCTGGGACACCCGACAGATGTTTTTC.

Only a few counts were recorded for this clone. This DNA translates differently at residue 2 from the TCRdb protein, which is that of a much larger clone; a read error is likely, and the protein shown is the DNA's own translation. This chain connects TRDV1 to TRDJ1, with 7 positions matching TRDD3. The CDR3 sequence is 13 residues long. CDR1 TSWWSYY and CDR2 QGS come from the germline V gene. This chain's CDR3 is CSLGRGMVDKLIF. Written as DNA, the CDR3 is TGTTCTCTTGGTAGGGGGATGGTCGATAAACTCATCTTT.

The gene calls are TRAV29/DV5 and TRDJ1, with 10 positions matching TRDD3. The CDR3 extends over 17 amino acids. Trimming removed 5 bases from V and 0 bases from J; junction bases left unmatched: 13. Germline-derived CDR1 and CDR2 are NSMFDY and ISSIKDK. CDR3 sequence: CAADYVLGDLDTDKLIF. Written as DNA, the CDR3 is TGTGCAGCCGATTACGTACTGGGGGATTTAGACACCGATAAACTCATCTTT.

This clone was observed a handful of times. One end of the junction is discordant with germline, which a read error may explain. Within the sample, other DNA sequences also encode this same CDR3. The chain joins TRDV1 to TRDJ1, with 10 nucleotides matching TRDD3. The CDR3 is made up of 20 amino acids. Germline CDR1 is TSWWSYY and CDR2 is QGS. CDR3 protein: CALVPSSNGDWGIWTDKLIF. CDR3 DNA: TGTGCTCTTGTCCCCTCTTCCAACGGCGACTGGGGGATCTGGACCGATAAACTCATCTTC.

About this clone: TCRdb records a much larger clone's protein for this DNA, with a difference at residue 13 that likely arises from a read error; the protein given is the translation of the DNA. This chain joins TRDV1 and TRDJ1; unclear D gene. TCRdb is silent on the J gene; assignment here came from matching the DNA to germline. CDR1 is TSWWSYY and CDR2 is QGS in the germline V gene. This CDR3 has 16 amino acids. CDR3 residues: CALGIRPVRNGDELIF. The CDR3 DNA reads TGTGCTCTTGGGATAAGACCCGTTAGGAACGGCGATGAACTCATCTTT.

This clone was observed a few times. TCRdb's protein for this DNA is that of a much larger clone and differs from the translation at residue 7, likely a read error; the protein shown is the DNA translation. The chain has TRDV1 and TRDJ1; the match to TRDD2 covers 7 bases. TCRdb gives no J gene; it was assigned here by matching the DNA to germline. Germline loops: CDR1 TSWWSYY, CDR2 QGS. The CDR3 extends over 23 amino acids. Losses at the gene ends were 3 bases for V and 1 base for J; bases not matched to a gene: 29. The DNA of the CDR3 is TGTGCTCTTGGGGACCCGCCCTTCCTCCAATACCCTCCTCATTTTGGGGTCACCGATAAACTCATCTTT. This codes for CALGDPPFLQYPPHFGVTDKLIF.

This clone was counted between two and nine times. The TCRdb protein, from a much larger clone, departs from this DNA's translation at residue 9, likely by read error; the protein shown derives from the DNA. The CDR3 DNA is TGTGCCTGTGACATCCTGGGGGATGCCTACACCGATAAACTCATCTTT. Translation gives CACDILGDAYTDKLIF. The chain carries TRDV2 and TRDJ1, with TRDD3 identical over 9 bases. CDR1 and CDR2 from the germline V gene are GEAIGNYY and EKD. CDR3 size: 16 residues. The V gene end was trimmed by 2 bases and the J gene end by 0 bases; junction bases not matched to a gene: 6.

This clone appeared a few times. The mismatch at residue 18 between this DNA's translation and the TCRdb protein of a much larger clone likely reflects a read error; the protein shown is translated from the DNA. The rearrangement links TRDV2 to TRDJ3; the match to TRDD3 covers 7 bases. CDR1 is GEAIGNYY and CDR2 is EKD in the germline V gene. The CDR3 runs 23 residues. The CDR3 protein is CACDTKGGGALVLSSWDARQMFF. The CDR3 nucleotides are TGTGCCTGTGACACCAAAGGTGGGGGAGCCCTTGTCCTCAGCTCCTGGGACGCCCGACAGATGTTTTTC.

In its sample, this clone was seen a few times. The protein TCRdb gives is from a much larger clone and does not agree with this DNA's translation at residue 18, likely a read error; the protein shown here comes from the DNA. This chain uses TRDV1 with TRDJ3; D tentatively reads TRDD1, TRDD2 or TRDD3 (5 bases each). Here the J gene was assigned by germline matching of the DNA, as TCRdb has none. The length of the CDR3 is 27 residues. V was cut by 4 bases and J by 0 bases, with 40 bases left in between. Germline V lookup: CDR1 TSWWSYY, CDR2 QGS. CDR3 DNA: TGTGCTCTTGGGGTCCTCACTACCTACCGTGCGTGGCGGATAGACGGAATAGCCTCCTGGGACACCCGACAGATGTTTTTC. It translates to CALGVLTTYRAWRIDGIASWDTRQMFF.

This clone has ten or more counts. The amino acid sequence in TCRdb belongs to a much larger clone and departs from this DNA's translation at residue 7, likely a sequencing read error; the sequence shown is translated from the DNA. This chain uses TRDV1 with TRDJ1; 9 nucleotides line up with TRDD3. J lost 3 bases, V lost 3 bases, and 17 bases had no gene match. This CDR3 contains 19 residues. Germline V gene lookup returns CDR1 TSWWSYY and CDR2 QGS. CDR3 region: CALGDPPPTRGYGPDKLIF. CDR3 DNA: TGTGCTCTTGGGGACCCCCCTCCTACTAGGGGATACGGACCCGATAAACTCATCTTT.

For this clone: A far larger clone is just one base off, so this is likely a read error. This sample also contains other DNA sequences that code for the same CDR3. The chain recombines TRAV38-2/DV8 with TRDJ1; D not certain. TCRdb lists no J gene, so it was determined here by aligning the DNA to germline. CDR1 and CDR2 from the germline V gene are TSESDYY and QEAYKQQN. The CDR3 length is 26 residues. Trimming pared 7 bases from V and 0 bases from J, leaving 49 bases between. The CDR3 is CAYRAYLALLPPGSKVVFRYTDKLIF. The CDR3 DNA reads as TGTGCTTATCGGGCGTACCTAGCACTCCTGCCTCCCGGGTCAAAAGTGGTATTCAGGTACACCGATAAACTCATCTTT.

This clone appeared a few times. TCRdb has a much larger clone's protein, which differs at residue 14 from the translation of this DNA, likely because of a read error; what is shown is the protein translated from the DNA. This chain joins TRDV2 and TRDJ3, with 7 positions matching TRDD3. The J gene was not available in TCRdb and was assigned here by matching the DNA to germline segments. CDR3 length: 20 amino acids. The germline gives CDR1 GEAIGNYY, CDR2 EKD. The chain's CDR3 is CACDTGTGDLSSWGTRQMFF. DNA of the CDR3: TGTGCCTGTGACACCGGTACTGGGGACTTGAGCTCCTGGGGCACCCGACAGATGTTTTTC.